The 15 T cell receptor beta chains listed next were all sequenced from one sample in a study of cytomegalovirus exposure and HLA in healthy donors. PCR involved 60 Vbeta and 13 Jbeta primers. TCRdb's copy holds only in-frame clones and misses some; the assay was immunoSEQ multiplex PCR. The table records over 80,000 clones, roughly 76% of them present only once. The sequenced material came from PBMCs. These receptors were collected from a man in his forties in good health and CMV-seronegative.

CDR3 amino acids: CASSPMGHSPTNEKLFF. CDR3 coding DNA: TGTGCCAGCTCACCTATGGGACACTCCCCAACTAATGAAAAACTGTTTTTT. The V and J genes are TRBV18 and TRBJ1-4; possibly TRBD1 for D (6 bases). Germline CDR1 reads KGHSH; CDR2 reads LQKENI. This CDR3 is 17 amino acids long. V was cut by 3 bases and J by 0 bases, with 14 bases left in between.

CDR3 sequence (DNA): TGCAGCGTGACAGGTGTAGGACCCTACGAGCAGTACTTC. Translation gives CSVTGVGPYEQYF. The chain recombines TRBV29-1 with TRBJ2-7, with D maybe TRBD1 (6 bases). V lost 6 bases, J lost 2 bases, and 14 bases lay in between. Germline CDR1 SQVTM, CDR2 ANQGSEA. The CDR3 runs 13 residues.

CDR3 DNA sequence: TGTGCCAGCAGCCCGGGACTAGCGGGGTACGAGCAGTACTTC. It is translated as CASSPGLAGYEQYF. The V and J genes are TRBV9 and TRBJ2-7, with 13 bases fitting TRBD2. V dropped 4 bases and J dropped 4; count of bases not matched to a gene: 2. CDR3 size: 14 residues. Germline V gene data show CDR1 as SGDLS and CDR2 as YYNGEE.

The V and J genes are TRBV29-1 and TRBJ2-1; 7 bases match TRBD2. This CDR3 spans 15 amino acids. The germline V gene has CDR1 SQVTM and CDR2 ANQGSEA. V was pared by 6 bases and J by 2 bases, with 10 bases of the junction left unmatched. The CDR3 protein is CSVSVWGGAYNEQFF. The DNA for the CDR3 is TGCAGCGTGTCGGTTTGGGGGGGGGCCTACAATGAGCAGTTCTTC.

CDR3 amino acids: CASSLAAANTGELFF. CDR3 in DNA: TGTGCCAGCAGCTTAGCCGCAGCGAACACCGGGGAGCTGTTTTTT. This sequence joins TRBV11-2 and TRBJ2-2; D is ambiguous. With 1 base removed from V and 0 bases from J, the gap between germline ends came to 6 bases. Germline V CDR1 and CDR2: SGHAT, FQNNGV. The CDR3 is 15 amino acids.

The gene calls are TRBV6-5 and TRBJ2-7; TRBD1 aligns across 8 bases. Germline CDR1 and CDR2: MNHEY and SVGAGI. The CDR3 sequence is 14 residues long. V was pared by 6 bases and J by 2 bases, with 6 bases of the junction left unmatched. The CDR3 DNA follows: TGTGCCAGCAGAGCCGACAGGGGAACCTACGAGCAGTACTTC. Translation: CASRADRGTYEQYF.

The chain is built from TRBV5-1 and TRBJ1-4; D is uncertain. Germline lookup yields CDR1 SGHRS and CDR2 YFSETQ. CDR3 length: 15 amino acids. Trimming stripped 3 bases from V and 4 bases from J, with 13 bases between. CDR3: CASSSTGGINEKLFF. DNA of the CDR3: TGCGCCAGCAGCTCCACTGGCGGTATTAATGAAAAACTGTTTTTT.

The chain uses TRBV7-6 and TRBJ2-2; D call uncertain. This CDR3 is 13 amino acids long. The germline V gene has CDR1 SGHVS and CDR2 FNYEAQ. V lost 6 bases and J lost 2, with 7 bases in between. CDR3 in DNA: TGTGCCAGCAGTTACCTAAACACCGGGGAGCTGTTTTTT. This codes for CASSYLNTGELFF.

This clone was counted only a few times. The V call is TRBV29-1, the J call TRBJ1-1; D call uncertain. CDR3 length: 12 residues. V was pared by 0 bases and J by 11 bases, with 13 bases between. Germline V gives CDR1 SQVTM, CDR2 ANQGSEA. CDR3 bases: TGCAGCGTTGAAGATCGGTTGGTGCGGGCTTTCTTT. Its protein is CSVEDRLVRAFF.

V is TRBV21-1 and J is TRBJ1-6; the table gives TRBD1 as D, unverified against the DNA. TRBV21-1 is an annotated pseudogene. The CDR3 covers 17 residues. The CDR3 loop reads CASIEGTGGVKSSPLHF. The CDR3 DNA reads TGTGCCAGCATCGAAGGGACAGGGGGCGTAAAATCCTCACCCCTCCACTTT.

This sequence joins TRBV27 and TRBJ1-2; the D gene is possibly TRBD1 (6 bases). The CDR3 length is 17 residues. Germline V gene data show CDR1 as MNHEY and CDR2 as SMNVEV (reference sequence). Trimming pared 1 base from V and 4 bases from J, leaving 19 bases between. CDR3 sequence: CASSLLGSGGAGYGYTF. As DNA, the CDR3 is TGTGCCAGCAGTTTATTGGGCTCGGGGGGGGCTGGCTATGGCTACACCTTC.

This chain connects TRBV7-2 to TRBJ2-7; 8 nucleotides align to TRBD2. Trimming took 5 bases from V and 3 from J; bases not matched to a gene: 9. Germline CDR1 and CDR2: SGHTA and FQGNSA. The CDR3 sequence is 15 residues long. In DNA, the CDR3 is TGTGCCAGCAGCCGGGGGGGCGGGGGGCTCTACGAGCAGTACTTC. Translated, it gives CASSRGGGGLYEQYF.

Note on this clone: The germline gene is not matched at one end of the junction; a read error may be the cause. This chain connects TRBV7-9 to TRBJ1-2; TRBD1 matches 7 bases. The germline V gene has CDR1 SEHNR and CDR2 FQNEAQ (reference sequence). The CDR3 contains 13 residues. Here the CDR3 reads CASSQGGQPSINF. The CDR3 DNA reads TGTGCCAGCAGCCAGGGGGGACAACCCTCCATCAACTTC.

The CDR3 reads CASSLGHPGNQPQHF. The CDR3 bases are TGTGCCAGCAGCCTGGGACACCCTGGCAATCAGCCCCAGCATTTT. J is TRBJ1-5 and V is TRBV28; a weak D match, TRBD1 (6 bases). V was trimmed by 6 bases and J by 2 bases, leaving 14 bases between them. The germline gives CDR1 MDHEN, CDR2 SYDVKM. This CDR3 comprises 15 residues.

This chain uses TRBV6-1 with TRBJ2-5, with 9 positions matching TRBD1. Germline CDR1 reads MNHNS; CDR2 reads SASEGT. The V and J ends lost 7 bases and 2 bases, in that order; junction bases with no gene match: 8. This CDR3 spans 15 amino acids. The CDR3 nucleotides are TGTGCCAGCATCGGACCGGGACAGGGACAAGAGACCCAGTACTTC. This gives the protein CASIGPGQGQETQYF.